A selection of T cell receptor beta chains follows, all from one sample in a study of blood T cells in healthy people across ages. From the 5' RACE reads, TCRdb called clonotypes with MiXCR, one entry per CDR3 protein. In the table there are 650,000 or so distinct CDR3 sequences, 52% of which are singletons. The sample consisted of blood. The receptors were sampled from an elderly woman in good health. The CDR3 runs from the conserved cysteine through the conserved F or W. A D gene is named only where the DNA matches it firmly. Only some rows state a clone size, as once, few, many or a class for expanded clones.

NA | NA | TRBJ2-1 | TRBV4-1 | CASSQEDRDNNEQFF | TGCGCCAGCAGCCAAGAAGACAGAGACAACAATGAGCAGTTCTTC
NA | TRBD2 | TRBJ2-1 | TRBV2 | CASRAGVTNYNEQFF | TGTGCCAGCAGAGCGGGAGTAACGAATTACAATGAGCAGTTCTTC
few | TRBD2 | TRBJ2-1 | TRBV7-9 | CASSLATGRVGNEQFF | TGTGCCAGCAGCTTAGCTACGGGGAGGGTGGGGAATGAGCAGTTCTTC
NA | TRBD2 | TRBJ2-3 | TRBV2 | CASSDASGYTDTQYF | TGTGCCAGCAGTGATGCTAGCGGGTACACAGATACGCAGTATTTT
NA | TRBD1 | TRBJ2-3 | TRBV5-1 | CASSSGQGAVADTQYF | TGCGCCAGCAGCAGCGGACAGGGGGCTGTAGCAGATACGCAGTATTTT
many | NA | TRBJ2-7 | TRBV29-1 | CSGGGLYEQYF | TGCAGCGGCGGTGGGCTTTACGAGCAGTACTTC
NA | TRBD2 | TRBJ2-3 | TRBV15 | CATSRDKLAVTDTQYF | TGTGCCACCAGCAGAGATAAGCTAGCGGTCACAGATACGCAGTATTTT
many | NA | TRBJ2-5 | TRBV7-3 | CASSFGGQETQYF | TGTGCCAGCAGCTTCGGGGGCCAGGAGACCCAGTACTTC
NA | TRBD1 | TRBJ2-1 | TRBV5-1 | CASSEDPGQGDNEQFF | TGCGCCAGCAGCGAAGACCCGGGACAGGGGGACAATGAGCAGTTCTTC
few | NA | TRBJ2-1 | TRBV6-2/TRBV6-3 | CASSYSGRGANEQFF | TGTGCCAGCAGTTACTCCGGCCGAGGGGCGAATGAGCAGTTCTTC
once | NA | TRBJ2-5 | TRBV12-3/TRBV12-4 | CASSLHPKIAEQETQYF | TGTGCCAGCAGTCTCCACCCCAAGATAGCGGAACAAGAGACCCAGTACTTC
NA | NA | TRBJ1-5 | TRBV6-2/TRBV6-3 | CASSKAENQPQHF | TGTGCCAGCAGTAAGGCAGAGAATCAGCCCCAGCATTTT
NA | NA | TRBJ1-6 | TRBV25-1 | CASGPKGNSPLHF | TGTGCCAGCGGACCAAAAGGAAATTCACCCCTCCACTTT
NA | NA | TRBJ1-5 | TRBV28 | CASSLNPLGGWQPQHF | TGTGCCAGCAGTTTAAATCCCCTCGGGGGGTGGCAGCCCCAGCATTTT
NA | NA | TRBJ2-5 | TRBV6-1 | CASSEAPGVETQYF | TGTGCCAGCAGTGAAGCGCCAGGGGTAGAGACCCAGTACTTC
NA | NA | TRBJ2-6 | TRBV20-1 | CSASAGANVLTF | TGCAGTGCTAGTGCTGGGGCCAACGTCCTGACTTTC
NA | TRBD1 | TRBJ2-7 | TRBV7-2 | CASSPRGQGAEEQYF | TGTGCCAGCAGCCCCAGGGGACAGGGGGCGGAGGAGCAGTACTTC
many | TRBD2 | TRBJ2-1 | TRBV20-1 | CSATSGSAYNEQFF | TGCAGTGCTACGAGCGGGAGCGCCTACAATGAGCAGTTCTTC
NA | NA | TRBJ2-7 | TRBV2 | CASTTTGRWVSEQYF | TGTGCCAGCACAACCACCGGGAGATGGGTTTCCGAGCAGTACTTC
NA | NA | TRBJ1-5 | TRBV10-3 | CAISERGAGQPQHF | TGTGCCATCAGTGAGCGCGGCGCTGGTCAGCCCCAGCATTTT
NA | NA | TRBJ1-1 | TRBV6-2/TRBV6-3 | CASSDQGFPEAFF | TGTGCCAGCAGTGATCAGGGTTTCCCTGAAGCTTTCTTT
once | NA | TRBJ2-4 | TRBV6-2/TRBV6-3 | CASSSPPLGSKNIQYF | TGTGCCAGCAGTTCCCCGCCCTTGGGATCCAAAAACATTCAGTACTTC
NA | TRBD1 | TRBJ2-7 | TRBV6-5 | CASKNRGPDEQYF | TGTGCCAGCAAAAACAGGGGTCCCGACGAGCAGTACTTC
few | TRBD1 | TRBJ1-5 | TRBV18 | CASSPLGTGNQPQHF | TGTGCCAGCTCACCATTGGGGACAGGCAATCAGCCCCAGCATTTT
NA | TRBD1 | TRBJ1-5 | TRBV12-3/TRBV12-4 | CASSLNRGGQPQHF | TGTGCCAGCAGTTTAAACAGGGGAGGTCAGCCCCAGCATTTT
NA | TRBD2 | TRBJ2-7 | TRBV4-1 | CASSQRDYYEQYF | TGCGCCAGCAGCCAAAGGGACTACTACGAGCAGTACTTC
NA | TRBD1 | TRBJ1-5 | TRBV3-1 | CAQPHQTGPMGQPQHF | TGTGCCCAGCCGCACCAGACAGGGCCTATGGGGCAGCCCCAGCATTTT
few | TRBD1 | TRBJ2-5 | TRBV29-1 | CSVAPGQGSLIGNEQYF | TGCAGCGTGGCACCGGGACAGGGGTCCCTCATTGGGAATGAGCAGTACTTC
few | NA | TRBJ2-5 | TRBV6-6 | CASSATRVKTQYF | TGTGCCAGCAGTGCGACAAGGGTGAAGACCCAGTACTTC
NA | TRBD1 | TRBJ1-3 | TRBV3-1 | CASSRRQGTSGNTIYF | TGTGCCAGCAGCCGCCGACAGGGGACCTCTGGAAACACCATATATTTT
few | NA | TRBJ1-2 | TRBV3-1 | CASRSGEAGYGYTF | TGTGCCAGCAGGTCAGGTGAAGCGGGCTATGGCTACACCTTC
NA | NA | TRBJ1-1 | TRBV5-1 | CASSWGRVNTEAFF | TGCGCCAGCAGCTGGGGACGGGTGAACACTGAAGCTTTCTTT
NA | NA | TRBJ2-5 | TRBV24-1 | CATSRPALQETQYF | TGTGCCACCAGTCGCCCGGCCCTCCAAGAGACCCAGTACTTC
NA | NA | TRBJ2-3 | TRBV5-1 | CASSLGASTDTQYF | TGCGCCAGCAGCTTGGGGGCAAGCACAGATACGCAGTATTTT
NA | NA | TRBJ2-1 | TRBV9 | CASSPAGAQYNEQFF | TGTGCCAGCAGCCCCGCGGGGGCCCAGTACAATGAGCAGTTCTTC
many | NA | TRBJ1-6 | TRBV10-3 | CAIRGSVDNSPLHF | TGTGCCATCAGAGGTTCGGTTGATAATTCACCCCTCCACTTT
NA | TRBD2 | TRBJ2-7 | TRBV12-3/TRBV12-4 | CASSLRAGANEQYF | TGTGCCAGCAGTTTACGAGCGGGAGCCAATGAGCAGTACTTC
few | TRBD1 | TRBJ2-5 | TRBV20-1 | CSARAPGQGYNEQYF | TGCAGTGCTAGAGCCCCGGGACAGGGCTACAATGAGCAGTACTTC
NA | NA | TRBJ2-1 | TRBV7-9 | CASSSPVGHLTYNEQFF | TGTGCCAGCAGCTCGCCGGTGGGGCACCTTACCTACAATGAGCAGTTCTTC
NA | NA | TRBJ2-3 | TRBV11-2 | CASSVGEGDTQYF | TGTGCCAGCAGCGTCGGAGAAGGAGATACGCAGTATTTT
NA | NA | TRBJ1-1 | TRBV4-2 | CASRPRENTEAFF | TGTGCCAGCAGACCACGCGAGAACACTGAAGCTTTCTTT
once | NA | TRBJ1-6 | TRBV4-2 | CACSQEVGGDSPLHF | TGTGCCTGCAGCCAAGAAGTGGGAGGAGATTCACCCCTCCACTTT
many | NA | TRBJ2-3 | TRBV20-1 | CSAGPRGTDTQYF | TGCAGCGCCGGGCCTAGAGGAACAGATACGCAGTATTTT
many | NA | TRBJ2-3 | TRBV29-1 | CSGHLEDTQYF | TGCAGCGGGCACCTGGAAGATACGCAGTATTTT
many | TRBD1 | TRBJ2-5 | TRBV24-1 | CATSDMDRGRETQYF | TGTGCCACCAGTGACATGGACAGGGGCCGGGAGACCCAGTACTTC
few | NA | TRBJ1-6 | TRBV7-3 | CASTFRQGGSPLHF | TGTGCCAGCACCTTTCGCCAGGGTGGTTCACCCCTCCACTTT
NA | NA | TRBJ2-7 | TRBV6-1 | CASTVGISYEQYF | TGTGCCAGCACGGTGGGCATCTCCTACGAGCAGTACTTC
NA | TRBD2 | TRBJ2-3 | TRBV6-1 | CASRPRTLAGGQDTQYF | TGTGCCAGCAGACCCCGAACGCTAGCGGGAGGGCAAGATACGCAGTATTTT
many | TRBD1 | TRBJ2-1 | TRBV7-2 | CASRQGVRDEQFF | TGTGCCAGCCGTCAGGGGGTTCGTGATGAGCAGTTCTTC
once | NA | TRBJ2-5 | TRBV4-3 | CASSQEGLGGETQYF | TGCGCCAGCAGCCAAGAAGGCCTGGGGGGAGAGACCCAGTACTTC